This T cell receptor beta chain is drawn from a study of T-cell memory formation after mild COVID-19. The table lists this clonotype with many counts. From the 5' RACE reads, TCRdb called clonotypes with MiXCR, one entry per CDR3 protein. Counted here are just under 350,000 distinct CDR3 sequences, approximately 12% occurring once; the ten biggest clones make up 20% to 25%. CDR3 size: 17 residues. Trimming removed 1 base from V and 0 bases from J, with 10 bases in between. CDR1 is MNHEY, CDR2 SVGEGT, per germline. The chain joins TRBV6-2 or TRBV6-3 to TRBJ2-6, with D unclear. The specimen sequenced was PBMCs or a T cell subset sorted from them (not recorded which). This sequence was found in a man younger than 35 who had mild COVID-19 (a few samples of this study predate the infection). Cell type and time point are not known. The CDR3 is CASSYLGPSSGANVLTF. The DNA for the CDR3 is TGTGCCAGCAGTTACTTAGGGCCGAGCTCTGGGGCCAACGTCCTGACTTTC.